This section outlines one T cell receptor (beta chain) sequence together with its context. Germline lookup yields CDR1 MNHEY and CDR2 SMNVEV (reference sequence). This CDR3 spans 15 amino acids. V gave up 6 bases and J gave up 2 bases; unmatched junction bases: 7. The data stem from a study of T cell changes during pregnancy in multiple sclerosis. Sequencing used immunoSEQ multiplex PCR; TCRdb keeps in-frame clones, though not all of them. Counted here are 50,000 or so clones, 92% occurring once; the ten biggest clones make up about 0.6%. This TCR came from a female donor with multiple sclerosis, enrolled in a pregnancy study. This material consisted of CD4+ T cells from peripheral blood mononuclear cells, taken after pregnancy. V is TRBV27 and J is TRBJ2-1; TRBD2 matches at 7 bases. The CDR3 is CASSQRLAAYNEQFF. The CDR3 DNA reads TGTGCCAGCAGCCAGCGGCTAGCGGCCTACAATGAGCAGTTCTTC.